This is a list of T cell receptor beta chains from one sample in a study of CD8+ T cells in alopecia areata. Profiled with immunoSEQ multiplex PCR; TCRdb holds only in-frame clones, not every one. The data contain about 200,000 clones, roughly 50% of them singletons. Sample: CD8+ T cells sorted from blood. The receptor source for this set is a human donor in good health. Each CDR3 is given with its conserved first and last residue. D genes are given only for firm matches. Clone size is shown for a subset of rows, as once, few, many or a class of expanded clone.

V: TRBV7-8; size: -; D: -; J: TRBJ1-5; CDR3: CASSSHYRATNQPQHF; DNA: TGTGCCAGCAGCTCCCACTACAGGGCCACCAATCAGCCCCAGCATTTT
V: TRBV2; size: -; D: TRBD1; J: TRBJ1-5; CDR3: CASSEWGQSNQPQHF; DNA: TGTGCCAGCAGTGAGTGGGGACAGAGCAATCAGCCCCAGCATTTT
V: TRBV6-5; size: -; D: -; J: TRBJ2-2; CDR3: CASSYSTTVYTGELFF; DNA: TGTGCCAGCAGTTACTCGACGACAGTGTACACCGGGGAGCTGTTTTTT
V: TRBV7-7; size: few; D: TRBD1; J: TRBJ2-5; CDR3: CASSSYSGGGETQYF; DNA: TGTGCCAGCAGCTCCTATTCAGGGGGCGGGGAGACCCAGTACTTC
V: TRBV6-4; size: -; D: -; J: TRBJ2-2; CDR3: CASMSKSYTGELFF; DNA: TGTGCCAGCATGTCCAAGTCTTACACCGGGGAGCTGTTTTTT
V: TRBV4-1; size: few; D: TRBD2; J: TRBJ2-2; CDR3: CASSQGTSGGAAGELFF; DNA: TGCGCCAGCAGCCAGGGGACTAGCGGGGGGGCTGCCGGGGAGCTGTTTTTT
V: TRBV30; size: -; D: -; J: TRBJ2-7; CDR3: CACTTGLASYEQYF; DNA: TGTGCCTGTACGACAGGCTTAGCATCCTACGAGCAGTACTTC
V: TRBV5-6; size: -; D: -; J: TRBJ1-1; CDR3: CASSLEGQAMNTEAFF; DNA: TGTGCCAGCAGCTTGGAGGGGCAGGCGATGAACACTGAAGCTTTCTTT
V: TRBV6-5; size: -; D: TRBD1; J: TRBJ1-6; CDR3: CASSQTGSNSPLHF; DNA: TGTGCCAGCAGTCAGACAGGGTCTAATTCACCCCTCCACTTT
V: TRBV4-1; size: few; D: -; J: TRBJ1-6; CDR3: CASNSNSAAPLHF; DNA: TGCGCCAGCAACTCAAACTCAGCGGCACCCCTCCACTTT
V: TRBV19; size: -; D: TRBD1; J: TRBJ1-2; CDR3: CASSTMQGADGYTF; DNA: TGTGCCAGTAGTACGATGCAGGGGGCGGATGGCTACACCTTC
V: TRBV9; size: -; D: -; J: TRBJ2-2; CDR3: CASSVDLGELFF; DNA: TGTGCCAGCAGCGTAGACTTGGGGGAGCTGTTTTTT
V: TRBV27; size: -; D: TRBD2; J: TRBJ2-7; CDR3: CASSRTSSYEQYF; DNA: TGTGCCAGCAGCAGGACTAGCTCCTACGAGCAGTACTTC
V: TRBV2; size: -; D: -; J: TRBJ2-2; CDR3: CASSRTDANTGELFF; DNA: TGTGCCAGCAGCAGGACGGACGCGAACACCGGGGAGCTGTTTTTT
V: TRBV4-1; size: -; D: TRBD1; J: TRBJ1-5; CDR3: CASSSGTGSNQPQHF; DNA: TGCGCCAGCAGCTCCGGGACAGGGAGTAATCAGCCCCAGCATTTT
V: TRBV5-6; size: -; D: -; J: TRBJ2-7; CDR3: CASSPVGRVQEQYF; DNA: TGTGCCAGCAGCCCTGTGGGGAGAGTTCAAGAGCAGTACTTC
V: TRBV5-1; size: few; D: -; J: TRBJ2-4; CDR3: CASSSTQGMEGTF; DNA: TGCGCCAGCAGCAGTACCCAGGGAATGGAGGGTACCTTC
V: TRBV25-1; size: few; D: -; J: TRBJ1-1; CDR3: CASSEPQNTEAFF; DNA: TGTGCCAGCAGTGAACCACAGAACACTGAAGCTTTCTTT